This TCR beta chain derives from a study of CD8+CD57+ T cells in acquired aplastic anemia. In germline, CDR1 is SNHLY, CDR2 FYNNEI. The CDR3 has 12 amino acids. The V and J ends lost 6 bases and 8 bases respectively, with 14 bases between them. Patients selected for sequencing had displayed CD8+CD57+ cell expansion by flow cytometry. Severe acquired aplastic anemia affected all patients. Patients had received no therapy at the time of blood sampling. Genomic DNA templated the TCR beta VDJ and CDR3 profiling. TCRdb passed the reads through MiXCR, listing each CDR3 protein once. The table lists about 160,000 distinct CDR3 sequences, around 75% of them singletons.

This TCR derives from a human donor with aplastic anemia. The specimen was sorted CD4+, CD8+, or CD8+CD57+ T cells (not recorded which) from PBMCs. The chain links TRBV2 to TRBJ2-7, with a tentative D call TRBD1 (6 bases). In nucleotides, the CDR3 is TGTGCCAGCAGGGATACAGGGATCCAGCAGTACTTC. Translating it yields CASRDTGIQQYF.